Presented here are 30 T cell receptor beta chains from one specimen sequenced in a study of identifying expanded T cells in peripheral blood. Sequencing was performed with immunoSEQ multiplex PCR; in TCRdb, only in-frame clones are kept and a portion is missing. This table has under 90,000 clones, around 91% appearing once. Sequenced input: blood. These receptors all come from a person between 18 and 75 years old in good health.

This chain connects TRBV14 to TRBJ2-2, with D possibly being TRBD2 (6 bases). Trimming shortened V by 4 bases and J by 0 bases, and 9 bases separated the two germline ends. This CDR3 spans 15 amino acids. Germline-derived CDR1 and CDR2 are SGHDN and FVKESK. Written as DNA, the CDR3 is TGTGCCAGCAGCCGGAGGGCTCCGAACACCGGGGAGCTGTTTTTT. It encodes CASSRRAPNTGELFF.

To note about this clone: A far larger clone is a single base away, which makes a read error likely. The sample holds other DNA sequences that translate to the same CDR3. The chain recombines TRBV5-4 with TRBJ1-1; no clear D. V shed 4 bases and J shed 1 base, with 5 bases lying between them. The germline V gene encodes CDR1 SGHNT and CDR2 YYREEE (reference sequence). The CDR3 extends over 12 amino acids. The CDR3 sequence is CASSHPNTEAFF. In nucleotides, the CDR3 is TGTGCCAGCAGCCATCCGAACACTGAAGCTTTCTTT.

The V call is TRBV5-6, the J call TRBJ1-1; perhaps TRBD1 as D (6 bases). V lost 3 bases to trimming and J lost 3 bases, with 12 bases between them. The CDR3 is 14 amino acids. The germline V gene has CDR1 SGHDT and CDR2 YYEEEE. As DNA, the CDR3 is TGTGCCAGCAGCTATACGACAGGATACACTGAAGCTTTCTTT. This codes for CASSYTTGYTEAFF.

The chain employs TRBV6-5 and TRBJ1-2; D not certain. V shed 2 bases and J shed 8 bases, with 9 bases lying between them. CDR1 is MNHEY, CDR2 SVGAGI, per germline. CDR3 size: 12 residues. CDR3 nucleotides: TGTGCCAGCAGTTACAACGGTGAGGGCTACACCTTC. It encodes CASSYNGEGYTF.

This chain joins TRBV18 and TRBJ2-3; 9 bases agree with TRBD1. Per the germline V gene, CDR1 is KGHSH and CDR2 is LQKENI. Unmatched junction bases numbered 6, after V lost 5 bases and J lost 3 bases. The CDR3 has 15 residues. The CDR3 reads CASSWTGESTDTQYF. The CDR3 coding sequence is TGTGCCAGCTCATGGACAGGGGAGTCAACAGATACGCAGTATTTT.

The genes are TRBV7-8 and TRBJ2-3; D call uncertain. CDR3 length: 14 residues. The V gene's germline CDR1 is SGHVS and CDR2 FQNEAQ. V was shortened by 5 bases and J by 4 bases, with 13 bases between the two germline ends. CDR3 sequence reads: CASSIRTPSDTQYF. CDR3 DNA: TGTGCCAGCAGCATAAGGACGCCATCAGATACGCAGTATTTT.

The chain combines TRBV7-8 with TRBJ2-7, with D tentatively TRBD2 (6 bases). The V gene's germline CDR1 is SGHVS and CDR2 FQNEAQ. Trimming removed 7 bases at V and 0 bases at J, with 16 bases between. CDR3 length: 15 amino acids. CDR3 bases: TGTGCCAGCACCGTTGGGGGAGGCAGCTCCTACGAGCAGTACTTC. This codes for CASTVGGGSSYEQYF.

This sequence joins TRBV6-5 and TRBJ2-1, with 8 bases lining up with TRBD2. The CDR3 contains 15 residues. The germline V gene has CDR1 MNHEY and CDR2 SVGAGI. J was trimmed by 3 bases and V by 5 bases; bases with no gene match: 6. The CDR3 region is CASSPRGGNYNEQFF. As DNA, the CDR3 is TGTGCCAGCAGTCCACGGGGGGGAAACTACAATGAGCAGTTCTTC.

CDR3 coding DNA: TGTGCCAGCAGCTTGGGACCCGGCCCGAACACCGGGGAGCTGTTTTTT. Protein sequence: CASSLGPGPNTGELFF. The chain employs TRBV11-2 and TRBJ2-2; tentatively, D is TRBD1 or TRBD2 (5 bases each). Trimming removed 3 bases from V and 0 bases from J, with 11 bases in between. The CDR3 contains 16 residues. CDR1 SGHAT and CDR2 FQNNGV come from the germline V gene.

The V gene is TRBV7-9, the J gene TRBJ2-7; no clear D. CDR1 is SEHNR and CDR2 is FQNEAQ in the germline V gene (reference sequence). This CDR3 has 15 residues. V was clipped by 2 bases and J by 4 bases, with 15 bases between them. Here the CDR3 DNA reads TGTGCCAGCAGCTTATTGGGGTCTTTTCAGTACGAGCAGTACTTC. Translated: CASSLLGSFQYEQYF.

The gene calls are TRBV5-1 and TRBJ2-5; 8 nucleotides align to TRBD1. V shed 5 bases and J 1 base; nucleotides not matched to a gene: 1. CDR3 length: 13 residues. Looked up from germline, CDR1 is SGHRS and CDR2 is YFSETQ. CDR3 sequence reads: CASRDRAQETQYF. In nucleotides, the CDR3 is TGCGCCAGCAGGGACAGGGCCCAAGAGACCCAGTACTTC.

The CDR3 sequence: CASSLRRLTNNEQFF. For the CDR3, the DNA is TGTGCCAGCAGCTTAAGGCGGCTGACAAACAATGAGCAGTTCTTC. This chain connects TRBV7-2 to TRBJ2-1; unclear D gene. Germline-derived CDR1 and CDR2 are SGHTA and FQGNSA. This CDR3 is 15 amino acids long. V lost 2 bases and J 5 bases, leaving 13 bases between the germline ends. Based on the CDR3 plus reference TRBV7-2 and TRBJ2-1, the full variable domain is GAGVSQSPSNKVTEKGKDVELRCDPISGHTALYWYRQSLGQGLEFLIYFQGNSAPDKSGLPSDRFSAERTGGSVSTLTIQRTQQEDSAVYLCASSLRRLTNNEQFFGPGTRLTVL.

The chain has TRBV10-3 and TRBJ2-3; D gene unclear. V was pared by 4 bases and J by 6 bases, with 20 bases between. This CDR3 has 16 residues. Germline V gene sequence: CDR1 ENHRY, CDR2 SYGVKD. The CDR3 coding sequence is TGTGCCATCAGTGCCCTGGCCCAGCAAGCCGCTGATACGCAGTATTTT. It encodes CAISALAQQAADTQYF.

This chain connects TRBV19 to TRBJ2-1, with 8 bases aligning to TRBD2. CDR1 is LNHDA and CDR2 is SQIVND in the germline V gene (reference sequence). V shed 6 bases, J shed 6 bases, and the junction held 13 bases outside the gene matches. CDR3 length: 16 residues. The CDR3 DNA reads as TGTGCCAGTAGAAATAGGACTAGCCCGGAGGTCAATGAGCAGTTCTTC. This translates into CASRNRTSPEVNEQFF.

This CDR3 reads CASSVDGRGDEAFF. As DNA, the CDR3 is TGTGCCAGCAGCGTAGATGGACGGGGGGATGAAGCTTTCTTT. The V and J genes are TRBV9 and TRBJ1-1; D possibly corresponds to TRBD1 (5 bases). CDR3 length equals 14 residues. V lost 0 bases, J lost 7 bases, and 13 bases lay in between. Looked up from germline, CDR1 is SGDLS and CDR2 is YYNGEE. Full variable domain (outside the CDR3, taken from reference TRBV9 and TRBJ1-1): DSGVTQTPKHLITATGQRVTLRCSPRSGDLSVYWYQQSLDQGLQFLIQYYNGEERAKGNILERFSAQQFPDLHSELNLSSLELGDSALYFCASSVDGRGDEAFFGQGTRLTVV.

This rearrangement joins TRBV5-4 to TRBJ1-6; 9 bases line up with TRBD1. V lost 2 bases, J lost 7 bases, and 4 bases stayed unmatched. This CDR3 has 15 amino acids. Germline loops: CDR1 SGHNT, CDR2 YYREEE (reference sequence). The DNA of the CDR3 is TGTGCCAGCAGCTTAATCGACAGGGGGAATTCACCCCTCCACTTT. It translates to CASSLIDRGNSPLHF.

The chain is built from TRBV7-2 and TRBJ2-5; 7 nucleotides align to TRBD1. The junction had 8 bases not matched to a gene; V was cut back by 2 bases and J by 2 bases. The CDR3 runs to 16 residues. CDR1 and CDR2 (germline): SGHTA, FQGNSA. The CDR3 bases are TGTGCCAGCAGCTTAAGGGGGCTAGGTTCACAAGAGACCCAGTACTTC. This codes for CASSLRGLGSQETQYF. Combining the CDR3 with reference TRBV7-2 and TRBJ2-5 gives the whole variable domain GAGVSQSPSNKVTEKGKDVELRCDPISGHTALYWYRQSLGQGLEFLIYFQGNSAPDKSGLPSDRFSAERTGGSVSTLTIQRTQQEDSAVYLCASSLRGLGSQETQYFGPGTRLLVL.

The genes are TRBV7-3 and TRBJ2-3; D is uncertain. Germline CDR1 reads SGHTA; CDR2 reads FQGTGA. The germline V and J ends were trimmed by 3 bases and 4 bases, with 14 bases remaining between them. CDR3 size: 15 residues. CDR3 nucleotides: TGTGCCAGCAGCTTGCTACCCGCCCTAGCAGATACGCAGTATTTT. Amino acid sequence: CASSLLPALADTQYF. The full variable domain, in which reference TRBV7-3 and TRBJ2-3 provide the parts outside the CDR3, is GAGVSQTPSNKVTEKGKYVELRCDPISGHTALYWYRQSLGQGPEFLIYFQGTGAADDSGLPNDRFFAVRPEGSVSTLKIQRTERGDSAVYLCASSLLPALADTQYFGPGTRLTVL.

The J gene is TRBJ1-1, the V gene TRBV20-1; 9 bases align to TRBD1. Germline V gene sequence: CDR1 DFQATT, CDR2 SNEGSKA (reference sequence). V was clipped by 8 bases and J by 4 bases; unmatched bases: 2. The CDR3 loop spans 11 amino acids. The CDR3 coding sequence is TGCAGTTGGGACAGGGCCACTGAAGCTTTCTTT. It codes for CSWDRATEAFF.

The chain couples TRBV7-2 to TRBJ2-7; no reliable D call. The CDR3 runs to 15 residues. The V gene lost 4 bases and the J gene lost 2 bases, with 15 bases spanning the gap. Germline CDR1 and CDR2: SGHTA and FQGNSA. CDR3 DNA sequence: TGTGCCAGCAGCTCTAGTAAAGGCCTGACCTACGAGCAGTACTTC. Translated, it gives CASSSSKGLTYEQYF. The full variable domain, completed using reference TRBV7-2 and TRBJ2-7, is GAGVSQSPSNKVTEKGKDVELRCDPISGHTALYWYRQSLGQGLEFLIYFQGNSAPDKSGLPSDRFSAERTGGSVSTLTIQRTQQEDSAVYLCASSSSKGLTYEQYFGPGTRLTVT.

This chain links TRBV2 with TRBJ2-5; weak D call: TRBD1 (5 bases). The ends were cut back, 6 bases at V and 4 bases at J, with 9 bases in the middle. CDR3 length equals 12 residues. Germline loops: CDR1 SNHLY, CDR2 FYNNEI. The CDR3 region is CASSRVPETQYF. The CDR3 DNA reads TGTGCCAGCAGCAGGGTCCCAGAGACCCAGTACTTC. The variable domain in full, completed from reference TRBV2 and TRBJ2-5, reads EPEVTQTPSHQVTQMGQEVILRCVPISNHLYFYWYRQILGQKVEFLVSFYNNEISEKSEIFDDQFSVERPDGSNFTLKIRSTKLEDSAMYFCASSRVPETQYFGPGTRLLVL.

The chain joins TRBV4-2 to TRBJ2-6, with D perhaps TRBD1 or TRBD2 (6 bases each). The CDR3 totals 17 residues. The germline CDR1 and CDR2 sequences are LGHNA and YNFKEQ. V was clipped by 0 bases and J by 3 bases, with 12 bases between them. This chain's CDR3 is CASSQDEGGGGANVLTF. The CDR3 nucleotides are TGTGCCAGCAGCCAAGATGAGGGGGGCGGTGGGGCCAACGTCCTGACTTTC.

The J gene is TRBJ2-7, the V gene TRBV5-1; D gene ambiguous. Germline CDR1 and CDR2: SGHRS and YFSETQ. V dropped 5 bases and J dropped 0 bases, with 15 bases sitting between them. The CDR3 is 15 residues long. CDR3 DNA: TGCGCCAGCAGTTTCGGGTTCAGTAGCTCCTACGAGCAGTACTTC. This sequence encodes CASSFGFSSSYEQYF.

The chain links TRBV5-1 to TRBJ1-2; D possibly corresponds to TRBD1 (5 bases). From germline, CDR1 is SGHRS and CDR2 YFSETQ. V was shortened by 4 bases and J by 0 bases, with 10 bases between the two germline ends. This CDR3 spans 14 amino acids. CDR3 amino acids: CASSSTGANYGYTF. In nucleotides, the CDR3 is TGCGCCAGCAGCAGTACAGGAGCTAACTATGGCTACACCTTC.

This clone was observed once. The chain combines TRBV5-6 with TRBJ2-5; a possible D gene is TRBD1 (6 bases). Trimming shortened V by 4 bases and J by 2 bases, and 12 bases separated the two germline ends. Germline CDR1 reads SGHDT; CDR2 reads YYEEEE. The CDR3 is made up of 14 amino acids. Here the CDR3 DNA reads TGTGCCAGCAGCCCGACCGGGACACAAGAGACCCAGTACTTC. This encodes CASSPTGTQETQYF. The full variable domain, in which reference TRBV5-6 and TRBJ2-5 provide the parts outside the CDR3, is DAGVTQSPTHLIKTRGQQVTLRCSPKSGHDTVSWYQQALGQGPQFIFQYYEEEERQRGNFPDRFSGHQFPNYSSELNVNALLLGDSALYLCASSPTGTQETQYFGPGTRLLVL.

This clone was detected once. The chain combines TRBV7-8 with TRBJ2-3, with D possibly being TRBD1 (5 bases). The CDR3 has 17 residues. Germline-derived CDR1 and CDR2 are SGHVS and FQNEAQ. The V gene lost 0 bases and the J gene lost 1 base, with 14 bases spanning the gap. The CDR3 bases are TGTGCCAGCAGCTTAGCGTCCAGGGTATCGGGCACAGATACGCAGTATTTT. Protein sequence: CASSLASRVSGTDTQYF.

This clone is a singleton in its sample. The chain joins TRBV23-1 to TRBJ2-7, with 8 positions matching TRBD1. TRBV23-1 falls under the ORF class, with uncertain function. The CDR3 totals 14 residues. With 6 bases clipped from V and 5 bases from J, the junction kept 9 bases outside the gene matches. The CDR3 DNA is TGCGCCAGCAGCCCGGTTCAGGGGGCAGACGAGCAGTACTTC. Translated, it gives CASSPVQGADEQYF.

V is TRBV9 and J is TRBJ1-2; 7 bases fit TRBD1. This CDR3 has 12 amino acids. The ends lost 0 bases at V and 13 bases at J; junction bases unmatched: 6. Germline V gene data show CDR1 as SGDLS and CDR2 as YYNGEE. CDR3 residues: CASSVGDSYFTF. The CDR3 DNA sequence: TGTGCCAGCAGCGTAGGGGACAGCTACTTCACCTTC.

This rearrangement joins TRBV4-3 to TRBJ1-2, with D perhaps matching TRBD1 (5 bases). The germline gives CDR1 LGHNA, CDR2 YSLEER. The CDR3 consists of 14 residues. With 2 bases removed from V and 13 bases from J, the gap between germline ends came to 20 bases. CDR3 sequence reads: CASSQKPGTDRSTF. The CDR3 DNA is TGCGCCAGCAGCCAAAAACCCGGGACCGACAGAAGCACCTTC.

This clone occurred once. CDR3 protein: CASSSGQGIQFF. The CDR3 bases are TGTGCCAGCAGTTCAGGACAGGGAATTCAGTTCTTC. V usage is TRBV28 and J usage is TRBJ2-1; TRBD1 matches at 8 bases. Germline lookup yields CDR1 MDHEN and CDR2 SYDVKM. The V gene end was trimmed by 4 bases and the J gene end by 13 bases; junction bases not matched to a gene: 6. This CDR3 is 12 amino acids long. The entire variable domain, with the rest obtained from reference TRBV28 and TRBJ2-1, is as follows: DVKVTQSSRYLVKRTGEKVFLECVQDMDHENMFWYRQDPGLGLRLIYFSYDVKMKEKGDIPEGYSVSREKKERFSLILESASTNQTSMYLCASSSGQGIQFFGPGTRLTVL.